One sample yielded the 11 T cell receptor beta chains listed below, sequenced in a study of T cell changes during pregnancy in multiple sclerosis. Here immunoSEQ multiplex PCR was the method, and the copy in TCRdb shows in-frame clones only, minus some. The sample has more than 45,000 clones, 93% seen once. The starting material was CD8+ T cells from peripheral blood mononuclear cells, obtained in the second trimester of pregnancy. The receptors derive from a female donor with multiple sclerosis, enrolled in a pregnancy study.

The V call is TRBV6-4, the J call TRBJ1-4, with 7 bases fitting TRBD1. CDR3 length: 14 amino acids. The trim removed 5 bases at V and 6 bases at J, leaving 6 bases unmatched. The V gene's germline CDR1 is MRHNA and CDR2 SNTAGT. CDR3 sequence: CASSITGVDEKLFF. CDR3 bases: TGTGCCAGCAGTATAACAGGGGTCGATGAAAAACTGTTTTTT.

The rearrangement links TRBV27 to TRBJ2-7, with unresolved D. This CDR3 is 14 amino acids long. In germline, CDR1 is MNHEY, CDR2 SMNVEV (reference sequence). Trimming took 2 bases from V and 1 from J, leaving 9 bases between them. DNA for the CDR3: TGTGCCAGCAGTTTAACCATGACATCCTACGAGCAGTACTTC. Translation: CASSLTMTSYEQYF.

The chain combines TRBV28 with TRBJ2-3; tentatively, D is TRBD1 (5 bases). This CDR3 is built from 16 residues. Germline CDR1 is MDHEN and CDR2 is SYDVKM. V gave up 6 bases and J gave up 2 bases, with 18 bases separating them. CDR3 sequence reads: CASSPRRGTDTDTQYF. The CDR3 region has the DNA TGTGCCAGCAGCCCCAGAAGGGGCACGGACACAGATACGCAGTATTTT.

The V call is TRBV19, the J call TRBJ2-3, with a tentative D call TRBD1 (6 bases). Germline CDR1 reads LNHDA; CDR2 reads SQIVND (reference sequence). CDR3 length equals 18 residues. V was cut by 5 bases and J by 2 bases, with 23 bases left in between. CDR3 protein: CASSEIVVAGADTDTQYF. In DNA form, the CDR3 reads TGTGCCAGTAGTGAGATTGTCGTCGCAGGGGCAGACACAGATACGCAGTATTTT.

J is TRBJ2-7 and V is TRBV4-3; 9 nucleotides line up with TRBD1. Trimming removed 4 bases from V and 2 bases from J; junction bases left unmatched: 6. CDR1 LGHNA and CDR2 YSLEER come from the germline V gene. The CDR3 loop spans 15 amino acids. CDR3 region: CASSPGQGFTYEQYF. For the CDR3, the DNA is TGCGCCAGCAGCCCGGGACAGGGTTTTACCTACGAGCAGTACTTC.

The J gene is TRBJ2-7, the V gene TRBV28; tentatively, D is TRBD1 (5 bases). Trimming cost V 3 bases and J 0 bases, with 9 bases left between them. This CDR3 spans 14 amino acids. The germline V gene encodes CDR1 MDHEN and CDR2 SYDVKM. The CDR3 nucleotides read TGTGCCAGCAGTTTCGAGGACATCTCCTACGAGCAGTACTTC. It translates to CASSFEDISYEQYF.

This clone is a singleton in its sample. The chain recombines TRBV6-1 with TRBJ2-1; D uncertain. The CDR3 sequence is 15 residues long. V gave up 5 bases and J gave up 0 bases, with 11 bases separating them. Germline V lookup: CDR1 MNHNS, CDR2 SASEGT. The CDR3 sequence is CASSRARSSYNEQFF. CDR3 in DNA: TGTGCCAGCAGTCGAGCGAGGAGCTCCTACAATGAGCAGTTCTTC.

The genes are TRBV7-8 and TRBJ2-5; 9 positions match TRBD1. This CDR3 has 18 residues. Trimming at V came to 0 bases and at J to 4 bases, leaving 12 bases not matched to a gene. Germline CDR1 and CDR2: SGHVS and FQNEAQ. CDR3 nucleotides: TGTGCCAGCAGCTTAGCCCCGGGAGGACAGGGGAATGGAGAGACCCAGTACTTC. Translated: CASSLAPGGQGNGETQYF.

V is TRBV9 and J is TRBJ2-7, with 7 bases aligning to TRBD2. The CDR3 totals 15 residues. V was clipped by 3 bases and J by 2 bases; unmatched bases: 8. Germline V gene sequence: CDR1 SGDLS, CDR2 YYNGEE. The DNA for the CDR3 is TGTGCCAGCAGCGCGGCCGGGACTACTGCCTACGAGCAGTACTTC. Translation: CASSAAGTTAYEQYF.

This clone showed up just once. J is TRBJ1-2 and V is TRBV27; 11 nucleotides align to TRBD1. Trimming at V came to 6 bases and at J to 3 bases, leaving 12 bases not matched to a gene. This CDR3 region has 17 residues. Germline V CDR1 and CDR2: MNHEY, SMNVEV (reference sequence). The DNA of the CDR3 is TGTGCCAGCAGCCGAGGGACAGGGGGGAACTTGTACTATGGCTACACCTTC. It is translated as CASSRGTGGNLYYGYTF.

DNA of the CDR3: TGTGCCATCAGTGAGTCGCGTGGGGCCAGCGGGGGAGTTAAAGAGACCCAGTACTTC. It specifies CAISESRGASGGVKETQYF. The chain carries TRBV10-3 and TRBJ2-5; 8 bases line up with TRBD2. Germline V CDR1 and CDR2: ENHRY, SYGVKD. The junction had 15 bases not matched to a gene; V was cut back by 0 bases and J by 3 bases. The CDR3 is 19 amino acids.